These 22 T cell receptor beta chains originate from one sample sequenced in a study of blood T cells in healthy people across ages. Then a second PCR, running roughly 6 to 12 cycles, was carried out with a sample-barcoded 5' primer and a J-beta primer mix. Using its own MiXCR run on the 5' RACE reads, TCRdb lists one record per CDR3 protein. The top ten hold about 4% of the sample, which has over a million distinct CDR3 sequences, less than 45% seen once. Sequencing was performed on blood. The receptors were sampled from a woman aged 18-29 years in good health.

This chain joins TRBV6-1 and TRBJ2-7, with D perhaps TRBD1 or TRBD2 (5 bases each). The V end was cut by 10 bases, the J end by 2 bases, with 12 bases between. The length of the CDR3 is 12 residues. CDR1 MNHNS and CDR2 SASEGT come from the germline V gene. The DNA for the CDR3 is TGTGCCAACTGGGACGGAGCCTACGAGCAGTACTTC. This sequence encodes CANWDGAYEQYF.

This clonotype has more than one count but fewer than ten. The chain recombines TRBV20-1 with TRBJ2-1, with D tentatively TRBD1 (6 bases). CDR1 DFQATT and CDR2 SNEGSKA come from the germline V gene (reference sequence). CDR3 length: 14 amino acids. The V and J ends lost 1 base and 6 bases respectively, with 13 bases between them. CDR3 sequence (DNA): TGCAGTGCTAGAGCAGGGGCTCATTCCAATGAGCAGTTCTTC. Translating gives CSARAGAHSNEQFF.

The rearrangement links TRBV25-1 to TRBJ2-1, with 9 bases matching TRBD2. Germline CDR1 MGHDK, CDR2 SYGVNS. J gave up 4 bases and V 2 bases, and 6 bases lay outside the gene matches. The CDR3 sequence is 16 residues long. The CDR3: CASSEPSGGRYNEQFF. DNA of the CDR3: TGTGCCAGCAGTGAACCCAGCGGGGGGCGATACAATGAGCAGTTCTTC. The variable domain in full, with the rest retrieved from reference TRBV25-1 and TRBJ2-1, is EADIYQTPRYLVIGTGKKITLECSQTMGHDKMYWYQQDPGMELHLIHYSYGVNSTEKGDLSSESTVSRIRTEHFPLTLESARPSHTSQYLCASSEPSGGRYNEQFFGPGTRLTVL.

In the case of this clonotype: This could be a read error, since a much larger clone is one nucleotide away. CDR3 protein: CSAGQANQPQHF. CDR3 DNA sequence: TGCAGTGCTGGACAGGCCAATCAGCCCCAGCATTTT. The chain has TRBV20-1 and TRBJ1-5; TRBD1 matches at 7 bases. The CDR3 spans 12 residues. V gave up 5 bases and J gave up 3 bases; unmatched junction bases: 1. Germline CDR1 is DFQATT and CDR2 is SNEGSKA (reference sequence).

This clonotype came up a few times. The rearrangement links TRBV12-3 or TRBV12-4 to TRBJ2-3; TRBD2 is a possible D gene (5 bases). The CDR3 is 16 residues long. Between the trimmed V and J ends, which lost 6 bases and 2 bases, there was a span of 18 bases. CDR3 in DNA: TGTGCCAGCAGCCCTACTAAGGACTCCCCCACAGATACGCAGTATTTT. Protein product: CASSPTKDSPTDTQYF.

The chain links TRBV4-1 to TRBJ2-7; TRBD2 aligns across 8 bases. The V gene's germline CDR1 is MGHRA and CDR2 YSYEKL. CDR3 size: 17 residues. V was clipped by 0 bases and J by 2 bases; unmatched bases: 9. CDR3 sequence (DNA): TGCGCCAGCAGCCAAGAGGGGCCGACTAGCGTCCCCTACGAGCAGTACTTC. Its protein product is CASSQEGPTSVPYEQYF.

The CDR3 is CSAAHADTQYF. CDR3 nucleotides: TGCAGCGCCGCCCACGCCGATACGCAGTATTTT. The J gene is TRBJ2-3, the V gene TRBV29-1; no clear D. The CDR3 runs to 11 residues. From germline, CDR1 is SQVTM and CDR2 ANQGSEA. Deletions cut 7 bases from V and 6 bases from J, with 11 bases between.

The chain links TRBV6-5 to TRBJ2-2; D unresolved. The germline V and J ends were trimmed by 10 bases and 7 bases, with 16 bases remaining between them. CDR3 length: 13 residues. The V gene's germline CDR1 is MNHEY and CDR2 SVGAGI. The CDR3 DNA sequence: TGTGCCACACGAAAGGGTTGGGTCGGGGAGCTGTTTTTT. It encodes CATRKGWVGELFF.

Worth noting for this clonotype: A much larger clone differs by one base, so this may be a read error. This rearrangement joins TRBV6-2 or TRBV6-3 to TRBJ2-1; unclear D gene. The CDR3 length is 12 residues. The V gene lost 4 bases and the J gene lost 10 bases, with 11 bases spanning the gap. The germline gives CDR1 MNHEY, CDR2 SVGEGT. CDR3 protein: CASSWSSYEQFF. The CDR3 DNA follows: TGTGCCAGCAGTTGGAGCTCCTACGAGCAGTTCTTC.

Only a few counts were recorded for this clonotype. The chain is built from TRBV9 and TRBJ2-5; the D is unclear. TRBJ2-7 matches the DNA end more closely, so the J call is doubtful. Germline-derived CDR1 and CDR2 are SGDLS and YYNGEE. The CDR3 runs 16 residues. The DNA for the CDR3 is TGTGCCAGCAGCGTAGCGGACCTTCCTCCTTTTCACGAGCAGTACTTC. As protein: CASSVADLPPFHEQYF.

The rearrangement uses TRBV27 and TRBJ2-5, with D tentatively TRBD2 (5 bases). Germline V gene sequence: CDR1 MNHEY, CDR2 SMNVEV (reference sequence). Trimming shortened V by 5 bases and J by 11 bases, and 21 bases separated the two germline ends. The CDR3 length is 14 residues. The CDR3 DNA follows: TGTGCCAGCAGTCTGTGGGTAGACTACAATGAGCAGTACTTC. Its translation is CASSLWVDYNEQYF.

With respect to this clonotype: This CDR3 fails to terminate in the conserved phenylalanine or tryptophan, so it likely reflects a read error. J is TRBJ1-2 and V is TRBV9; D unclear. This CDR3 has 14 residues. The germline V and J ends were trimmed by 4 bases and 3 bases, with 13 bases remaining between them. Germline V gene sequence: CDR1 SGDLS, CDR2 YYNGEE. CDR3 protein: CASSPSGYDYGYTL. CDR3 DNA: TGTGCCAGCAGCCCGAGCGGGTACGACTATGGCTACACCTTA.

Only a few counts were recorded for this clonotype. The chain links TRBV7-2 to TRBJ2-1; no clear D gene. V lost 6 bases to trimming and J lost 6 bases, with 15 bases between them. The CDR3 consists of 14 residues. Looked up from germline, CDR1 is SGHTA and CDR2 is FQGNSA. CDR3 bases: TGTGCCAGCAGACAAAACCGGGCTAGCAATGAGCAGTTCTTC. This translates into CASRQNRASNEQFF.

The chain uses TRBV29-1 and TRBJ2-2, with unresolved D. This CDR3 is 13 amino acids long. Trimming removed 0 bases at V and 5 bases at J, with 7 bases between. Germline CDR1 SQVTM, CDR2 ANQGSEA. CDR3 amino acids: CSVEETETGELFF. The CDR3 region has the DNA TGCAGCGTTGAAGAAACCGAGACCGGGGAGCTGTTTTTT.

The chain employs TRBV14 and TRBJ2-5; 12 positions agree with TRBD2. Per the germline V gene, CDR1 is SGHDN and CDR2 is FVKESK. Unmatched junction bases numbered 16, after V lost 6 bases and J lost 11 bases. The CDR3 spans 16 residues. The CDR3 sequence is CASSEYLAGGRQEQYF. CDR3 DNA: TGTGCCAGCAGTGAATACCTAGCGGGGGGGAGACAGGAGCAGTACTTC.

The chain has TRBV20-1 and TRBJ2-7, with 8 bases fitting TRBD2. The CDR3 has 14 residues. In germline, CDR1 is DFQATT, CDR2 SNEGSKA (reference sequence). Trimming removed 1 base from V and 6 bases from J; junction bases left unmatched: 8. The CDR3 sequence is CSARATGTRGEQYF. For the CDR3, the DNA is TGCAGTGCTAGAGCCACGGGGACTAGAGGCGAGCAGTACTTC.

This clonotype was detected a few times. One end of the junction fails to match germline, which may point to a read error. This sequence joins TRBV5-1 and TRBJ1-1, with D possibly matching TRBD1 (5 bases). Germline V gene data show CDR1 as SGHRS and CDR2 as YFSETQ. There are 14 residues in the CDR3. The CDR3 here is CASSLGPLNTEAFF. In DNA, the CDR3 is TGTGCCAGCAGCCTGGGACCGTTGAACACTGAAGCTTTCTTT.

The J gene is TRBJ2-3, the V gene TRBV6-2 or TRBV6-3; D remains unclear. V was shortened by 6 bases and J by 6 bases, with 19 bases between the two germline ends. CDR1 and CDR2 (germline): MNHEY, SVGEGT. CDR3 length: 15 amino acids. Here the CDR3 DNA reads TGTGCCAGCAGCTCCCCTGTATCCGCCAGGGATACGCAGTATTTT. This sequence encodes CASSSPVSARDTQYF.

This chain joins TRBV28 and TRBJ2-7; D tentatively fits TRBD1 or TRBD2 (5 bases each). CDR3 length: 19 residues. V shed 2 bases and J shed 0 bases, with 23 bases lying between them. Germline assignment: CDR1 MDHEN and CDR2 SYDVKM. Here the CDR3 DNA reads TGTGCCAGCAGTTTAAATATGGGGCTGGGGACCGAGAGCTCCTACGAGCAGTACTTC. It translates to CASSLNMGLGTESSYEQYF. Drawing the rest from reference TRBV28 and TRBJ2-7, the complete variable domain is DVKVTQSSRYLVKRTGEKVFLECVQDMDHENMFWYRQDPGLGLRLIYFSYDVKMKEKGDIPEGYSVSREKKERFSLILESASTNQTSMYLCASSLNMGLGTESSYEQYFGPGTRLTVT.

This clonotype was recorded only once. The junction does not match germline at one end; this may be a read error. The chain uses TRBV20-1 and TRBJ2-3; D possibly corresponds to TRBD2 (5 bases). This CDR3 spans 13 amino acids. CDR1 and CDR2 from the germline V gene are DFQATT and SNEGSKA (reference sequence). The CDR3 region has the DNA TGCAGTACTAGATTAGGGATTGGGGATACGCAGTATTTT. Translation: CSTRLGIGDTQYF.

The V gene is TRBV29-1, the J gene TRBJ1-2, with TRBD1 matching over 9 bases. V lost 4 bases and J lost 3; bases outside the gene matches: 6. This CDR3 has 14 residues. From germline, CDR1 is SQVTM and CDR2 ANQGSEA. The CDR3 loop reads CSVVFWTGDYGYTF. Written as DNA, the CDR3 is TGCAGCGTTGTGTTTTGGACAGGGGACTATGGCTACACCTTC.

This clonotype was counted a few times. The chain is built from TRBV25-1 and TRBJ2-7; 7 bases fit TRBD2. The J call could be wrong; TRBJ2-4 is a better fit for the DNA end. This CDR3 has 14 amino acids. Germline values: CDR1 MGHDK, CDR2 SYGVNS. CDR3 nucleotides: TGTGCCAGCAGCCGCCGGGAGGAGGGAAACATTCAGTACTTC. Encoded protein: CASSRREEGNIQYF.